The clone carrying this T cell receptor (beta chain) was counted once. These data come from a study of blood T cell repertoires in COVID-19. Overall study: From the United States, Italy and Spain came samples of acute and convalescent COVID-19.

V lost 8 bases and J lost 4; bases outside the gene matches: 16. CDR1 and CDR2 from the germline V gene are SGDLS and YYNGEE. This CDR3 contains 18 residues. Per the authors' pipeline: Amplification of reference gene primers was used by the study to estimate nucleated cell counts. The method was immunoSEQ multiplex PCR; TCRdb's version includes in-frame clones alone and lacks a portion of them. V and J calls and clone size are copied from that table; D and trimming were computed from the DNA. The sample holds 150,000 to 200,000 clones, about 81% seen once. What was sequenced was peripheral blood. The clonotype originates from a man in his fifties or sixties with active or convalescent COVID-19. V gene TRBV9 combines with J gene TRBJ2-1; TRBD2 matches at 12 bases. The CDR3 here is CASGRTSGGTGGYNEQFF. The CDR3 DNA follows: TGTGCCAGTGGTAGAACTAGCGGGGGGACCGGTGGTTACAATGAGCAGTTCTTC. Together with reference TRBV9 and TRBJ2-1, the CDR3 gives the full variable domain: DSGVTQTPKHLITATGQRVTLRCSPRSGDLSVYWYQQSLDQGLQFLIQYYNGEERAKGNILERFSAQQFPDLHSELNLSSLELGDSALYFCASGRTSGGTGGYNEQFFGPGTRLTVL.